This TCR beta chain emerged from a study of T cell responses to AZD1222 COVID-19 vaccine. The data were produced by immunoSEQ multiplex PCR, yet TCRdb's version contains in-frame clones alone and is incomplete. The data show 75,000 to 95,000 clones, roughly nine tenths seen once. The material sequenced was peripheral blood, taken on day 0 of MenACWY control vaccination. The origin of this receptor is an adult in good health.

The CDR3 loop reads CASSSSSGKGEQYF. Here the CDR3 DNA reads TGTGCCAGCAGCTCCTCTAGCGGGAAGGGCGAGCAGTACTTC. V is TRBV7-2 and J is TRBJ2-7; 9 bases fit TRBD2. CDR3 length equals 14 residues. Germline assignment: CDR1 SGHTA and CDR2 FQGNSA. V lost 4 bases and J lost 6; bases outside the gene matches: 7. The full variable domain, rest sourced from reference TRBV7-2 and TRBJ2-7, is GAGVSQSPSNKVTEKGKDVELRCDPISGHTALYWYRQSLGQGLEFLIYFQGNSAPDKSGLPSDRFSAERTGGSVSTLTIQRTQQEDSAVYLCASSSSSGKGEQYFGPGTRLTVT.